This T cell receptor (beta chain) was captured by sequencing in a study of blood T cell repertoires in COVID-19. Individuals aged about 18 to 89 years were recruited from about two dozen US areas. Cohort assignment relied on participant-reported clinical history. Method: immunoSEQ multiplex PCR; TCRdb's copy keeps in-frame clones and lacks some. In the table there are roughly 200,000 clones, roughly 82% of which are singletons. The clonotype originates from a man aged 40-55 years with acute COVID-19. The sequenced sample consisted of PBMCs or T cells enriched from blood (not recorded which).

This CDR3 reads CASSQDDRPTYGYTF. The CDR3 region has the DNA TGTGCCAGCAGCCAAGACGACAGGCCGACCTATGGCTACACCTTC. This rearrangement joins TRBV3-1 (or the pseudogene TRBV3-2) to TRBJ1-2; D may be TRBD1 (6 bases). The germline V and J ends were trimmed by 0 bases and 4 bases, with 12 bases remaining between them. CDR3 length equals 15 residues. CDR1 is LGHDT and CDR2 is YNNKEL in the germline V gene (reference sequence).